These 11 T cell receptor beta chains share one sample of origin, sequenced in a study of T cells in localized non-small cell lung cancer. Generated by immunoSEQ multiplex PCR, the TCRdb table keeps only in-frame clones and is missing some. Here the sample spans approximately 37,000 clones, around 84% being singletons. The sequencing used peripheral blood, collected before any cancer treatment. These receptors were obtained from a man aged 18-55 years with stage I lung adenocarcinoma.

This chain joins TRBV19 and TRBJ1-2; 10 bases match TRBD1. The germline V gene encodes CDR1 LNHDA and CDR2 SQIVND (reference sequence). V was pared by 3 bases and J by 8 bases, with 6 bases of the junction left unmatched. The length of the CDR3 is 14 residues. CDR3 residues: CASSMDRGMRGYTF. CDR3 bases: TGTGCCAGTAGTATGGACAGGGGGATGCGAGGCTACACCTTC.

Concerning this clone: A single base separates this from a much larger clone, so it may be a read error. V usage is TRBV4-2 and J usage is TRBJ1-5; unclear D gene. Germline V gene data show CDR1 as LGHNA and CDR2 as YNFKEQ. V gave up 3 bases and J gave up 1 base, with 4 bases separating them. The CDR3 consists of 13 residues. CDR3 nucleotides: TGTGCCAGCAGCCAGGACAGCAATCAGCCCCAGCATTTT. Its protein is CASSQDSNQPQHF.

The count of this clone is one. The chain combines TRBV7-2 with TRBJ1-1; a possible D gene is TRBD1 (6 bases). Germline V gene sequence: CDR1 SGHTA, CDR2 FQGNSA. The CDR3 loop spans 15 amino acids. Deletions cut 5 bases from V and 5 bases from J, with 18 bases between. In DNA, the CDR3 is TGTGCCAGCAGCCCTTCAGGGGCAGGGAAGACTGAAGCTTTCTTT. As protein: CASSPSGAGKTEAFF. Based on the CDR3 plus reference TRBV7-2 and TRBJ1-1, the full variable domain is GAGVSQSPSNKVTEKGKDVELRCDPISGHTALYWYRQSLGQGLEFLIYFQGNSAPDKSGLPSDRFSAERTGGSVSTLTIQRTQQEDSAVYLCASSPSGAGKTEAFFGQGTRLTVV.

In its sample, this clone was seen a few times. The V gene is TRBV19, the J gene TRBJ2-7; 7 bases are shared with TRBD1. V lost 2 bases, J lost 2 bases, and 0 bases stayed unmatched. In germline, CDR1 is LNHDA, CDR2 SQIVND (reference sequence). This CDR3 contains 13 residues. The CDR3 DNA sequence: TGTGCCAGTAGTATAACAGGGGCCTACGAGCAGTACTTC. It is translated as CASSITGAYEQYF.

The chain combines TRBV7-9 with TRBJ1-5; weak D call: TRBD1 (6 bases). The CDR3 length is 15 residues. CDR1 and CDR2 (germline): SEHNR, FQNEAQ (reference sequence). The germline V and J ends were trimmed by 5 bases and 3 bases, with 14 bases remaining between them. CDR3 bases: TGTGCCAGCAGCGGAGGGACAAATACCAATCAGCCCCAGCATTTT. Amino acid sequence: CASSGGTNTNQPQHF.

This clone was picked up a small number of times. Other DNA sequences within the sample encode an identical CDR3. This chain joins TRBV5-1 and TRBJ2-4, with D unresolved. From germline, CDR1 is SGHRS and CDR2 YFSETQ. The V and J ends lost 4 bases and 2 bases respectively, with 7 bases between them. The CDR3 is made up of 13 amino acids. The CDR3 nucleotides are TGCGCCAGCAGCCTGACGACCAAAAACATTCAGTACTTC. Amino acids: CASSLTTKNIQYF. Using reference TRBV5-1 and TRBJ2-4 for the parts outside the CDR3, the full variable domain is KAGVTQTPRYLIKTRGQQVTLSCSPISGHRSVSWYQQTPGQGLQFLFEYFSETQRNKGNFPGRFSGRQFSNSRSEMNVSTLELGDSALYLCASSLTTKNIQYFGAGTRLSVL.

The chain recombines TRBV14 with TRBJ1-5, with D hard to call. V was clipped by 2 bases and J by 6 bases, with 8 bases between them. The CDR3 sequence is 13 residues long. Germline V gene sequence: CDR1 SGHDN, CDR2 FVKESK. The CDR3 coding sequence is TGTGCCAGCAGCCAATCCGAGGGTCAGCCCCAGCATTTT. It is translated as CASSQSEGQPQHF.

This sequence joins TRBV9 and TRBJ1-1, with D perhaps TRBD1 (5 bases). Germline CDR1 reads SGDLS; CDR2 reads YYNGEE. CDR3 length: 13 residues. V was pared by 0 bases and J by 8 bases, with 11 bases between. As DNA, the CDR3 is TGTGCCAGCAGCGTAGCCCCAGGGCGCGAAGCTTTCTTT. Protein product: CASSVAPGREAFF.

This sequence joins TRBV7-9 and TRBJ1-4; a possible D gene is TRBD1 (5 bases). The CDR3 extends over 17 amino acids. The germline V gene encodes CDR1 SEHNR and CDR2 FQNEAQ (reference sequence). V lost 4 bases to trimming and J lost 4 bases, with 19 bases between them. The CDR3 DNA is TGTGCCAGCAGCTCCACGTACCGGGACGGATTTAATGAAAAACTGTTTTTT. Protein sequence: CASSSTYRDGFNEKLFF.

This clone was detected once. The chain employs TRBV29-1 and TRBJ1-3; maybe TRBD1 (6 bases). With 2 bases removed from V and 6 bases from J, the gap between germline ends came to 8 bases. The CDR3 is 12 amino acids. Germline CDR1 SQVTM, CDR2 ANQGSEA. The CDR3 loop reads CSVEQGPNTIYF. In DNA, the CDR3 is TGCAGCGTTGAACAGGGGCCAAACACCATATATTTT.

The gene calls are TRBV6-5 and TRBJ1-1; a possible D gene is TRBD1 (6 bases). Germline V gene data show CDR1 as MNHEY and CDR2 as SVGAGI. This CDR3 is 14 amino acids long. V was trimmed by 0 bases and J by 6 bases, leaving 11 bases between them. The CDR3 DNA sequence: TGTGCCAGCAGTTACTCAGCGGGGGCGGCTGAAGCTTTCTTT. It specifies CASSYSAGAAEAFF.